These T cell receptor beta chains were read from a single sample in a study of neurological immune-mediated disorders. TCRdb re-analysed the 5' RACE reads in MiXCR, keeping a single row per CDR3 protein. The repertoire holds under 45,000 distinct CDR3 sequences, with 2.5% as singletons. The sample comprised PBMCs. The receptors originated from a man aged 50-60 years with multiple sclerosis. Both conserved end residues are part of each CDR3. Fields, in order: V gene, clone size, J gene, D gene, CDR3 protein, CDR3 DNA. D genes are given only for firm matches. Not all rows give a size; the values are once, few, many and, for expanded clones, a class.

>TRBV20-1|many|TRBJ1-1|-
CSARQRGEAFF
TGCAGTGCCCGCCAGAGAGGAGAAGCTTTCTTT
>TRBV5-1|many|TRBJ2-6|-
CASSLVGSGANVLTF
TGCGCCAGCAGCTTGGTGGGCTCTGGGGCCAACGTCCTGACTTTC
>TRBV9|many|TRBJ1-3|-
CASSVDTSFGNTIYF
TGTGCCAGCAGCGTAGATACAAGTTTTGGAAACACCATATATTTT
>TRBV30|many|TRBJ1-1|-
CAWSFQEVGDTEAFF
TGTGCCTGGAGTTTCCAGGAGGTAGGCGACACTGAAGCTTTCTTT
>TRBV3-1|many|TRBJ1-5|-
CASSQGLRAQPQNF
TGTGCCAGCAGCCAAGGGCTGCGCGCTCAGCCCCAGAATTTT
>TRBV29-1|many|TRBJ2-7|-
CSVDNQAGEQYF
TGCAGCGTTGATAATCAAGCGGGCGAGCAGTACTTC
>TRBV27|many|TRBJ1-5|-
CASSSFDRQPQHF
TGTGCCAGCAGTTCTTTCGACAGGCAGCCCCAGCATTTT
>TRBV6-1|-|TRBJ1-2|-
CASTPTGYGYTF
TGTGCCAGCACTCCCACGGGTTATGGCTACACCTTC
>TRBV28|many|TRBJ2-7|-
CASSSLLATYEQYF
TGTGCCAGCAGTTCCTTACTAGCCACCTACGAGCAGTACTTC
>TRBV12-3/TRBV12-4|many|TRBJ1-4|-
CASSGGVGEKLFF
TGTGCCAGCTCAGGAGGGGTTGGGGAAAAACTGTTTTTT
>TRBV20-1|many|TRBJ1-4|TRBD1
CSARGVGTANEKLFF
TGCAGTGCTAGAGGGGTTGGGACAGCTAATGAAAAACTGTTTTTT
>TRBV7-8|many|TRBJ2-5|TRBD2
CASSLRRLAEQETQYF
TGTGCCAGCAGCCTACGGCGACTAGCGGAGCAAGAGACCCAGTACTTC
>TRBV7-2|many|TRBJ2-3|-
CASSTSGTKLDTQYF
TGTGCCAGCAGCACCTCCGGGACAAAGTTAGATACGCAGTATTTT
>TRBV6-2/TRBV6-3|many|TRBJ1-5|-
CASSQTGTPNQPQHF
TGTGCCAGCAGTCAAACCGGGACACCAAATCAGCCCCAGCATTTT
>TRBV12-3/TRBV12-4|many|TRBJ2-7|-
CASSSGLVGEQYF
TGTGCCAGCAGTTCGGGACTCGTTGGCGAGCAGTACTTC
>TRBV20-1|-|TRBJ2-5|-
CSASQGGETQYF
TGCAGTGCTAGTCAGGGCGGGGAGACCCAGTACTTC
>TRBV10-3|-|TRBJ1-2|TRBD1
CATYPGQLKYGYTF
TGTGCCACATACCCGGGACAGCTGAAGTATGGCTACACCTTC
>TRBV5-1|many|TRBJ1-2|TRBD1
CASSYDRDNYGYTF
TGCGCCAGCAGCTACGACAGGGATAACTATGGCTACACCTTC
>TRBV5-1|few|TRBJ2-1|-
CASSLFAASYNEQFF
TGCGCCAGCAGTCTCTTCGCGGCATCGTACAATGAGCAGTTCTTC
>TRBV10-3|many|TRBJ2-1|TRBD1
CAISRRQGSHEQFF
TGTGCCATCAGTCGAAGACAGGGTTCCCATGAGCAGTTCTTC
>TRBV10-3|many|TRBJ2-3|-
CAIKLGRLPDTQYF
TGTGCCATCAAATTAGGAAGGCTCCCAGATACGCAGTATTTT
>TRBV4-1|many|TRBJ1-2|-
CASSQVVRVGGYTF
TGCGCCAGCAGCCAAGTCGTCAGGGTGGGGGGCTACACCTTC
>TRBV20-1|many|TRBJ1-1|TRBD1
CSARDPTGGHTEAFF
TGCAGTGCTAGAGACCCGACAGGGGGGCACACTGAAGCTTTCTTT
>TRBV3-1|many|TRBJ2-3|TRBD2
CASSSSGYTDTQYF
TGTGCCAGCAGTTCTAGCGGATACACAGATACGCAGTATTTT
>TRBV15|many|TRBJ2-7|TRBD1
CATSLGQGNEQYF
TGTGCCACCAGCCTCGGACAGGGTAACGAGCAGTACTTC
>TRBV29-1|many|TRBJ2-3|TRBD1
CSARQGGWADTQYF
TGCAGCGCCCGACAGGGGGGCTGGGCTGATACGCAGTATTTT
>TRBV27|many|TRBJ1-5|TRBD1
CASSAYQTGDGNQPQNF
TGTGCCAGCAGTGCGTACCAGACAGGGGATGGCAATCAGCCCCAGAATTTT
>TRBV20-1|many|TRBJ1-2|TRBD1
CSARQGDNYGYTF
TGCAGTGCTAGGCAGGGGGATAACTATGGCTACACCTTC
>TRBV12-3/TRBV12-4|many|TRBJ2-1|TRBD1
CASSYIQGARYNEQFF
TGTGCCAGCAGTTATATACAGGGGGCGCGGTACAATGAGCAGTTCTTC
>TRBV2|many|TRBJ2-6|-
CASFPRGSGANVLTF
TGTGCCAGCTTTCCCCGGGGCTCTGGGGCCAACGTCCTGACTTTC
>TRBV7-9|many|TRBJ2-7|-
CASSSRTSSSYEQYF
TGTGCCAGCAGCTCCCGAACATCCAGCTCCTACGAGCAGTACTTC
>TRBV6-1|many|TRBJ2-2|-
CAGRETNTGELFF
TGTGCCGGGCGAGAGACGAACACCGGGGAGCTGTTTTTT
>TRBV4-2|many|TRBJ1-1|-
CASSQDWLMNTEAFF
TGTGCCAGCAGCCAAGATTGGCTCATGAACACTGAAGCTTTCTTT
>TRBV6-1|few|TRBJ2-4|-
CASSERGGGNIQYF
TGTGCCAGCAGTGAACGGGGAGGGGGTAACATTCAGTACTTC
>TRBV13|many|TRBJ1-2|-
CASSHGHGGYTF
TGTGCCAGCAGCCACGGACATGGGGGCTACACCTTC
>TRBV20-1|many|TRBJ1-1|-
CSARDMRGRTEAFF
TGCAGTGCTAGAGATATGAGGGGGAGGACTGAAGCTTTCTTT
>TRBV5-1|many|TRBJ2-5|TRBD1
CASSVGTGDQETQYF
TGCGCCAGCAGCGTGGGGACAGGGGACCAAGAGACCCAGTACTTC
>TRBV6-5|-|TRBJ1-6|-
CASSTTARHNSPLHF
TGTGCCAGCAGCACTACGGCTCGTCATAATTCACCCCTCCACTTT
>TRBV5-1|many|TRBJ1-1|-
CASSLTMQQNTEAFF
TGCGCCAGCAGCCTCACAATGCAGCAGAACACTGAAGCTTTCTTT
>TRBV5-1|many|TRBJ2-1|-
CASSLVRGGLNEQFF
TGCGCCAGCAGCTTGGTTCGCGGGGGCCTTAATGAGCAGTTCTTC
>TRBV5-1|many|TRBJ1-1|-
CASSLTANTEAFF
TGCGCCAGCAGCTTGACAGCGAACACTGAAGCTTTCTTT
>TRBV6-2/TRBV6-3|many|TRBJ2-1|-
CASSFSGDWYNEQFF
TGTGCCAGCAGTTTCTCGGGGGACTGGTACAATGAGCAGTTCTTC
>TRBV7-2|many|TRBJ2-7|TRBD1
CASSLDREVPEQYF
TGTGCCAGCAGCTTGGACAGGGAGGTTCCCGAGCAGTACTTC
>TRBV7-2|many|TRBJ1-1|-
CASSLAHGVRTEAFF
TGTGCCAGCAGCTTAGCGCACGGGGTAAGGACTGAAGCTTTCTTT
>TRBV30|many|TRBJ1-2|-
CAWARLNYGYTF
TGTGCCTGGGCTCGACTTAACTATGGCTACACCTTC
>TRBV4-2|many|TRBJ2-3|-
CASSPSGPSDTQYF
TGTGCCAGCAGCCCATCCGGGCCCTCGGATACGCAGTATTTT
>TRBV20-1|many|TRBJ2-7|TRBD1
CSAGTGTYEQYF
TGCAGTGCCGGGACAGGGACCTACGAGCAGTACTTC
>TRBV5-6|many|TRBJ2-7|TRBD1
CASSSRQGARYEQYF
TGTGCCAGCAGCTCGCGACAGGGGGCGAGATACGAGCAGTACTTC
>TRBV5-1|many|TRBJ2-7|-
CASSRTPSYEQYF
TGCGCCAGCAGCCGGACACCATCCTACGAGCAGTACTTC
>TRBV5-5|many|TRBJ2-3|TRBD1
CASSTGTDTQYF
TGTGCCAGCAGCACCGGGACAGACACGCAGTATTTT
>TRBV10-2|many|TRBJ2-1|-
CASSESGGVFGNEQFF
TGCGCCAGCAGTGAATCCGGGGGTGTATTCGGCAATGAGCAGTTCTTC
>TRBV27|many|TRBJ2-3|TRBD2
CASSGIAGAKQDTQYF
TGTGCCAGCAGTGGAATAGCGGGGGCCAAACAGGATACGCAGTATTTT
>TRBV20-1|many|TRBJ1-2|TRBD1
CSALQGAPGYGYTF
TGCAGTGCGCTACAGGGGGCGCCGGGCTATGGCTACACCTTC
>TRBV7-2|many|TRBJ1-6|TRBD1
CASRLGGQGPSPLHF
TGTGCCAGCAGGTTAGGGGGACAGGGTCCTTCACCCCTCCACTTT